Given below is one T cell receptor (beta chain) in context. Antigen specificity is unknown. This sample was taken from a study of Ad26.COV2.S vaccination and SARS-CoV-2 variants. As for the study in general: Donor was assigned to the Ad26.COV2.S arm of trial COV1001. Once or twice, 56 days apart, Ad26.COV2.S was delivered intramuscularly.

There are 15 residues in the CDR3. Per germline, CDR1 LGHNA and CDR2 YSLEER. V shed 2 bases and J shed 0 bases, with 10 bases lying between them. Noted treatment: 15 to 20 received Ad26.COV2.S at low or high dose, single or two shots; 5 received placebo; per-sample allocation not given. The samples were gathered on day 63 after the first injection of vaccine or placebo. Overall study findings and caveats: Measures of TCR breadth and depth may have fallen short of total T cell responses.

Profiled with immunoSEQ multiplex PCR; TCRdb holds only in-frame clones, not every one. The sample yields more than 300,000 clones, around 89% seen once. Sequencing was performed on peripheral blood, taken in a trial of Ad26.COV2.S vaccine versus placebo. The source is a person between 18 and 65 years old who received the Ad26.COV2.S COVID-19 vaccine or a placebo. This chain joins TRBV4-3 and TRBJ1-1, with D hard to call. CDR3 residues: CASSQRGRMNTEAFF. In DNA form, the CDR3 reads TGCGCCAGCAGCCAACGAGGACGTATGAACACTGAAGCTTTCTTT.